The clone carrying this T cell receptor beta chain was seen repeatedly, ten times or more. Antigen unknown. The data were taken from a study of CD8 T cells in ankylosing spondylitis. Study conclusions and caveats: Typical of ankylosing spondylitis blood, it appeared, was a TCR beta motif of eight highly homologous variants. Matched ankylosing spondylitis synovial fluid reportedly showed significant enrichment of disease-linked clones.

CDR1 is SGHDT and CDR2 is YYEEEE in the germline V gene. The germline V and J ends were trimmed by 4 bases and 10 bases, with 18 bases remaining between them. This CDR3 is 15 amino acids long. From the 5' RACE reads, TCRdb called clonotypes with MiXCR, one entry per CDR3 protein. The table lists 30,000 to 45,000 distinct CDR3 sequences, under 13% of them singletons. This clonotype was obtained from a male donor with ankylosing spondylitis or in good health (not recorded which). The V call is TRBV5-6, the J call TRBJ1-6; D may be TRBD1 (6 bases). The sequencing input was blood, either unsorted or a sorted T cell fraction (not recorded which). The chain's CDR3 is CASSIPGTGGSPLHF. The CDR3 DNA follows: TGTGCCAGCAGCATTCCCGGTACCGGGGGCTCACCCCTCCACTTT. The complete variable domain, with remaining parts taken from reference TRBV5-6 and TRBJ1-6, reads DAGVTQSPTHLIKTRGQQVTLRCSPKSGHDTVSWYQQALGQGPQFIFQYYEEEERQRGNFPDRFSGHQFPNYSSELNVNALLLGDSALYLCASSIPGTGGSPLHFGNGTRLTVT.